The rows below give T cell receptor beta chains drawn from one sample of a study of beta chain features in type 1 diabetes. Repertoires were generated with immunoSEQ multiplex PCR, while TCRdb's copy carries only in-frame clones and drops some. This sample has about 740,000 clones, with 10% to 15% found just once. The sample was naive CD4+ T cells from blood. These receptor sequences come from a man in his late teens or twenties with type 1 diabetes. The CDR3 runs from the conserved cysteine through the conserved F or W. Each record gives: V gene, D gene, clone size, J gene, CDR3 DNA, CDR3 protein. D genes are given only for firm matches. Clone size appears in some rows only: once, few, many, or a class for an expanded clone.

TRBV30,-,-,TRBJ2-7,TGTGCCTGGAGTGTAGGAGATTTGCGGGAGCAGTACTTC,CAWSVGDLREQYF
TRBV9,-,-,TRBJ2-7,TGTGCCAGCAGCGTAGGACGGGATACCTACGAGCAGTACTTC,CASSVGRDTYEQYF
TRBV25-1,-,few,TRBJ1-2,TGTGCCAGCAGATGGTCGAGTGGCGGCTACACCTTC,CASRWSSGGYTF
TRBV14,-,-,TRBJ1-2,TGTGCCAGCAGCCAAGGGCAGGGAACTTATGGCTACACCTTC,CASSQGQGTYGYTF
TRBV5-1,-,-,TRBJ1-1,TGCGCCAGCAGCCCCAGGGCTGGAACAGCTGAAGCTTTCTTT,CASSPRAGTAEAFF
TRBV6-6,TRBD2,-,TRBJ2-5,TGTGCCAGCAGTCTACCGGGGGGGCGTCAAGAGACCCAGTACTTC,CASSLPGGRQETQYF
TRBV25-1,-,few,TRBJ2-3,TGTGCCAGCAGTTTCACAGATACGCAGTATTTT,CASSFTDTQYF
TRBV6-1,TRBD1,few,TRBJ1-2,TGTGCCAGCAGGGACAGGGAGGTCACTGGCTACACCTTC,CASRDREVTGYTF
TRBV30,-,few,TRBJ1-2,TGTGCCTGGAGCTCGAGGGACTACTATGGCTACACCTTC,CAWSSRDYYGYTF
TRBV6-1,-,few,TRBJ1-1,TGTGCCAGCAGTGGGGCCTCGAGGGGCACTGAAGCTTTCTTT,CASSGASRGTEAFF
TRBV10-3,-,-,TRBJ2-7,TGTGCCATCACCTTCCGGGACGAGCAGTACTTC,CAITFRDEQYF
TRBV30,-,few,TRBJ2-7,TGTGCCTGGAGTGTCCAGGGACCCTACGAGCAGTACTTC,CAWSVQGPYEQYF
TRBV11-1,-,-,TRBJ1-5,TGTGCCAGCAGCTGGAAGGGACATAGCAATCAGCCCCAGCATTTT,CASSWKGHSNQPQHF
TRBV30,-,few,TRBJ1-4,TGTGCCTGGAGTGCACAGGGTGAAAAACTGTTTTTT,CAWSAQGEKLFF
TRBV30,-,few,TRBJ2-4,TGTGCCTGGAGTTCCGGGACGGATTTAGCCAAAAACATTCAGTACTTC,CAWSSGTDLAKNIQYF
TRBV6-5,-,few,TRBJ1-2,TGTGCCAGCAGTTACGACACTTGGACGGGCGGCTACACCTTC,CASSYDTWTGGYTF
TRBV23-1,-,many,TRBJ2-1,TGCGCCAGCAGTCAATCCAGGCGCCCCGAGCAGTTCTTC,CASSQSRRPEQFF
TRBV5-4,-,few,TRBJ1-2,TGTGCCAGCATCTTCGCCGGGGGCTACACCTTC,CASIFAGGYTF
TRBV7-2,-,-,TRBJ1-1,TGTGCCAGCAGCTTATTCAGCCTGAACACTGAAGCTTTCTTT,CASSLFSLNTEAFF
TRBV4-1,-,-,TRBJ2-7,TGCGCCAGCAGCGGGTGGGGCTCCCTTTACGAGCAGTACTTC,CASSGWGSLYEQYF
TRBV29-1,-,few,TRBJ2-7,TGCAGCGTTGAGTCAGGCTTTTTGAACGAGCAGTACTTC,CSVESGFLNEQYF
TRBV13,TRBD2,few,TRBJ2-3,TGTGCCAGCAGCCTCCCTCCCCTAGCGGGGGGGCGAGATACGCAGTATTTT,CASSLPPLAGGRDTQYF
TRBV19,-,-,TRBJ2-7,TGTGCCAGTAGTTCCTCAGGGGAGGGCGAGCAGTACTTC,CASSSSGEGEQYF
TRBV5-1,TRBD1,few,TRBJ1-1,TGCGCCAGCAGCCCGGTAAAGACAGGGCGCAACACTGAAGCTTTCTTT,CASSPVKTGRNTEAFF
TRBV10-3,-,few,TRBJ1-1,TGTGCCATCAGTGATGGAGGGTTGAACACTGAAGCTTTCTTT,CAISDGGLNTEAFF
TRBV13,-,few,TRBJ2-3,TGTGCCAGCAGCTCCCCCCGGGCTACCACAGATACGCAGTATTTT,CASSSPRATTDTQYF
TRBV19,-,-,TRBJ1-1,TGTGCCAGTAGTCCTCAGGACAGTTTGAACACTGAAGCTTTCTTT,CASSPQDSLNTEAFF
TRBV6-6,-,few,TRBJ1-3,TGTGCCAGCAGTTACGCAAAGAAGGCCTCTGGAAACACCATATATTTT,CASSYAKKASGNTIYF
TRBV28,TRBD1,-,TRBJ1-6,TGTGCCAGCTTACCGGGACAGGGGAATTCACCCCTCCACTTT,CASLPGQGNSPLHF
TRBV27,TRBD2,-,TRBJ2-3,TGTGCCAGCAGTCCACTAGCGGGGGGACGCACAGATACGCAGTATTTT,CASSPLAGGRTDTQYF
TRBV30,-,-,TRBJ2-5,TGTGCCTGGAGTGTAAGGGATGGGGAGACCCAGTACTTC,CAWSVRDGETQYF
TRBV28,-,-,TRBJ2-5,TGTGCCAGCAGTCCCCCGGGGGCAGAGACCCAGTACTTC,CASSPPGAETQYF
TRBV25-1,-,few,TRBJ1-3,TGTGCCAGCAGTGCGGCGAGCTCTGGAAACACCATATATTTT,CASSAASSGNTIYF
TRBV5-1,-,-,TRBJ2-3,TGCGCCAGCAGGGGACAACGGGGTGCAGATACGCAGTATTTT,CASRGQRGADTQYF
TRBV30,TRBD2,few,TRBJ2-5,TGTGCCTGGCCTCCCTCTAGCGGGACGGGGGAGACCCAGTACTTC,CAWPPSSGTGETQYF
TRBV6-1,-,-,TRBJ2-3,TGTGCCAGCAGTGAAGCGCTTTCGGAGGATACGCAGTATTTT,CASSEALSEDTQYF
TRBV30,-,-,TRBJ2-3,TGTGCCTGGAGTGTCCTAACGGGGCTCACAGATACGCAGTATTTT,CAWSVLTGLTDTQYF
TRBV14,-,-,TRBJ1-6,TGTGCCAGCAGCCAAGTAGGGTTTTATTCACCCCTCCACTTT,CASSQVGFYSPLHF
TRBV6-5,-,-,TRBJ2-7,TGTGCCAGCAGTTTTAACCCAGGACGAAGCTACGAGCAGTACTTC,CASSFNPGRSYEQYF
TRBV29-1,-,few,TRBJ2-5,TGCAGCGTTGAAGGGACACAAGATCAAGAGACCCAGTACTTC,CSVEGTQDQETQYF
TRBV28,-,-,TRBJ2-7,TGTGCCAGCAGCCTTCCCGGCACGGGGACCTACGAGCAGTACTTC,CASSLPGTGTYEQYF
TRBV4-1,TRBD1,-,TRBJ1-6,TGCGCCAGCAGCCCACAGGGGGTATCCCCTTCACCCCTCCACTTT,CASSPQGVSPSPLHF
TRBV6-6,-,-,TRBJ2-5,TGTGCCAGCAGTTACTCGACGAAACGGGTAGGAGAGACCCAGTACTTC,CASSYSTKRVGETQYF
TRBV2,-,-,TRBJ1-2,TGTGCCAGCAGTGTGGACGGTAACTATGGCTACACCTTC,CASSVDGNYGYTF
TRBV5-1,-,-,TRBJ2-1,TGCGCCAGCAGCTTGGTGCCGGGGTGGGACAATGAGCAGTTCTTC,CASSLVPGWDNEQFF
TRBV4-1,-,-,TRBJ1-2,TGCGCCAGCAGCCAAGATCCTGTGCCAGGGTCGGACTATGGCTACACCTTC,CASSQDPVPGSDYGYTF